This TCR beta chain was retrieved from a study of Ad26.COV2.S vaccination and SARS-CoV-2 variants. Study conclusions and caveats: With respect to non-spike TCR breadth, vaccine and placebo recipients were similar. Spike-specific responses of CD8+ and CD4+ T cells were reported to display substantial breadth after vaccination.

Treatment specified: some 19 received Ad26.COV2.S at low or high dose, single or two shots; 5 received placebo; per-sample allocation not given. The study sampled participants on day 63 after the first vaccine or placebo injection. Cohort 1b enrolled adults aged 18-55 years in Boston. The vaccine delivered Wuhan-strain SARS-CoV-2 spike through an Ad26 vector. Only in-frame clones appear in the TCRdb table, and some are missing; sequencing was by immunoSEQ multiplex PCR. This sample carries 510,000 or so clones, approximately 88% of them seen once, and the ten largest clones take roughly 13%. Per germline, CDR1 SGHTA and CDR2 FQGNSA. The CDR3 is 15 residues long. V dropped 5 bases and J dropped 5 bases, with 13 bases sitting between them. Regarding this clone: Its matching antigen is unknown.

The TCR sequence derives from a person between 18 and 60 years old who received the Ad26.COV2.S COVID-19 vaccine or a placebo. Sequenced here: peripheral blood, sampled in a trial of Ad26.COV2.S vaccine versus placebo. The gene calls are TRBV7-2 and TRBJ1-6; a possible D gene is TRBD1 (5 bases). The chain's CDR3 is CASSQRGTNNSPLHF. CDR3 coding DNA: TGTGCCAGCAGCCAAAGAGGGACGAATAATTCACCCCTCCACTTT.